The TCR beta chain described here comes from a study of radiotherapy plus CTLA-4 blockade in lung cancer. Trimming removed 5 bases at V and 5 bases at J, with 13 bases between. The CDR3 loop spans 14 amino acids. CDR1 and CDR2 (germline): MRHNA, SNTAGT. Method: immunoSEQ multiplex PCR; TCRdb's copy keeps in-frame clones and lacks some. The table has roughly 90,000 clones, approximately 80% seen once. The input for sequencing was peripheral blood, taken from a patient treated with radiotherapy plus ipilimumab. The chain joins TRBV6-4 to TRBJ1-5; a possible D gene is TRBD1 (5 bases). This sequence was found in a human donor with non-small cell lung cancer that progressed on radiotherapy plus ipilimumab. The CDR3 here is CASSTQGGDQPQHF. CDR3 nucleotides: TGTGCCAGCAGTACCCAGGGCGGAGATCAGCCCCAGCATTTT.